This entry lists 18 T cell receptor beta chains sequenced from one sample in a study of blood T cells in healthy people across ages. The authors ran a second PCR of roughly 6 to 11 cycles using a sample-barcoded 5' primer and a J-beta primer mix. A single record per CDR3 protein comes from TCRdb applying MiXCR to the 5' RACE reads. Among about 830,000 distinct CDR3 sequences listed, approximately 59% were seen once. The sample comprised blood. The receptors were sampled from a man aged 25 to 40 in good health.

The chain carries TRBV5-5 and TRBJ1-4; TRBD1 might be the D (5 bases). CDR1 SGHKS and CDR2 YYEKEE come from the germline V gene (reference sequence). The CDR3 runs to 15 residues. V gave up 3 bases and J gave up 0 bases, with 9 bases separating them. The CDR3 DNA follows: TGTGCCAGCAGCTGGGACGGTGCAACTAATGAAAAACTGTTTTTT. Its protein is CASSWDGATNEKLFF.

V and J are TRBV5-6 and TRBJ1-2; D gene ambiguous. V shed 0 bases and J shed 4 bases, with 10 bases lying between them. This CDR3 region has 14 residues. Germline V gene lookup returns CDR1 SGHDT and CDR2 YYEEEE. This CDR3 is CASSLDSPAYGYTF. The CDR3 region has the DNA TGTGCCAGCAGCTTGGACAGTCCTGCCTATGGCTACACCTTC.

J is TRBJ2-1 and V is TRBV20-1; 11 bases fit TRBD2. V was clipped by 0 bases and J by 9 bases; unmatched bases: 4. In germline, CDR1 is DFQATT, CDR2 SNEGSKA (reference sequence). The CDR3 contains 14 residues. The CDR3 DNA follows: TGCAGTGCTAGAGATAGCGGGGGGGCCGGTGAGCAGTTCTTC. This codes for CSARDSGGAGEQFF.

This clonotype was observed a few times. The chain has TRBV4-2 and TRBJ2-1; 8 nucleotides align to TRBD2. This CDR3 contains 16 residues. The germline CDR1 and CDR2 sequences are LGHNA and YNFKEQ. V was pared by 1 base and J by 4 bases, with 6 bases of the junction left unmatched. CDR3 amino acids: CASSQVSERGYNEQFF. The DNA of the CDR3 is TGTGCCAGCAGCCAAGTATCCGAGCGGGGGTACAATGAGCAGTTCTTC.

Note on this clonotype: One junction end does not reproduce the germline sequence, and a read error may be involved. The genes are TRBV27 and TRBJ2-3; 7 positions agree with TRBD2. Germline CDR1 and CDR2: MNHEY and SMNVEV (reference sequence). The CDR3 covers 16 residues. The CDR3 sequence: CASLRRAETSTDTQYF. The CDR3 nucleotides are TGTGCCAGCTTACGCAGGGCCGAGACTAGCACGGATACGCAGTATTTT.

This clonotype was seen a handful of times. CDR3 sequence: CASSVPRGSSYNEQFF. Written as DNA, the CDR3 is TGTGCCAGCAGCGTCCCGCGGGGTAGCTCCTACAATGAGCAGTTCTTC. The genes are TRBV7-8 and TRBJ2-1; tentatively, D is TRBD2 (6 bases). The CDR3 spans 16 residues. Germline V lookup: CDR1 SGHVS, CDR2 FQNEAQ. The ends were cut back, 5 bases at V and 0 bases at J, with 14 bases in the middle.

CDR3 DNA sequence: TGTGCCAGCAGCCACGGGAGTGGAATCGGGCAGTATTTT. Residues: CASSHGSGIGQYF. This sequence joins TRBV4-2 and TRBJ2-3, with D possibly TRBD2 on 6 matching bases. Germline V lookup: CDR1 LGHNA, CDR2 YNFKEQ. This CDR3 region has 13 residues. Trimming stripped 3 bases from V and 11 bases from J, with 15 bases between.

This clonotype was found a few times. The rearrangement joins TRBV20-1 to TRBJ1-1; a possible D gene is TRBD1 (6 bases). Trimming cost V 5 bases and J 1 base, with 11 bases left between them. Per germline, CDR1 DFQATT and CDR2 SNEGSKA (reference sequence). CDR3 length equals 13 residues. The CDR3, as DNA: TGCAGTGCTTTAGGACAGCAGAACACTGAAGCTTTCTTT. Encoded protein: CSALGQQNTEAFF.

The chain combines TRBV7-2 with TRBJ1-1, with D perhaps matching TRBD1 (6 bases). The V gene lost 1 base and the J gene lost 0 bases, with 9 bases spanning the gap. The germline CDR1 and CDR2 sequences are SGHTA and FQGNSA. This CDR3 is 15 amino acids long. CDR3 DNA: TGTGCCAGCAGCTTAGAGGGGGGGATGAACACTGAAGCTTTCTTT. Its protein is CASSLEGGMNTEAFF.

This clonotype showed up just a few times. The chain is built from TRBV28 and TRBJ2-6, with D perhaps TRBD2 (6 bases). The CDR3 is 18 amino acids. Germline V gene lookup returns CDR1 MDHEN and CDR2 SYDVKM. The V gene lost 5 bases and the J gene lost 0 bases, with 17 bases spanning the gap. The CDR3 nucleotides read TGTGCCAGCAGTCCTCCGGGGGATCACCCCTCTGGGGCCAACGTCCTGACTTTC. Its protein product is CASSPPGDHPSGANVLTF.

This chain joins TRBV20-1 and TRBJ2-5; 10 bases line up with TRBD2. The end of the DNA fits TRBJ2-7 better, so the J call may be wrong. Per the germline V gene, CDR1 is DFQATT and CDR2 is SNEGSKA (reference sequence). This CDR3 is built from 13 residues. The CDR3 loop reads CSAAGLAQNEQYF. The CDR3 nucleotides read TGCAGTGCCGCGGGACTAGCGCAGAACGAGCAGTACTTC.

This clonotype was counted a single time. The rearrangement uses TRBV20-1 and TRBJ2-5, with a possible D match to TRBD2 (6 bases). The CDR3 consists of 13 residues. Trimming shortened V by 4 bases and J by 11 bases, and 20 bases separated the two germline ends. The germline CDR1 and CDR2 sequences are DFQATT and SNEGSKA (reference sequence). The CDR3 sequence: CSATRDGTWEQYF. CDR3 coding DNA: TGCAGTGCTACCCGGGACGGGACTTGGGAGCAGTACTTC.

The chain employs TRBV6-5 and TRBJ2-7; D unclear. This CDR3 spans 13 amino acids. V shed 4 bases and J shed 0 bases, with 7 bases lying between them. Germline V gives CDR1 MNHEY, CDR2 SVGAGI. CDR3 amino acids: CASSWRISYEQYF. CDR3 DNA sequence: TGTGCCAGCAGTTGGCGGATCTCCTACGAGCAGTACTTC.

Only one count was recorded for this clonotype. The missing conserved phenylalanine or tryptophan at the end of this CDR3 makes a read error likely. The V gene is TRBV4-2, the J gene TRBJ2-7; possible D gene TRBD1, 5 bases. Germline CDR1 reads LGHNA; CDR2 reads YNFKEQ. The CDR3 loop spans 16 amino acids. The V and J ends lost 0 bases and 3 bases respectively, with 15 bases between them. For the CDR3, the DNA is TGTGCCAGCAGCCAAGAAGATGGGCAGGGCCGCTACGAGCAGTACTCC. Translating gives CASSQEDGQGRYEQYS.

Remarks on this clonotype: An end of the junction does not agree with germline; a read error may underlie this. The chain employs TRBV6-1 and TRBJ2-4; tentative D call: TRBD1 (5 bases). The end of the DNA fits TRBJ2-7 better, so the J call may be wrong. CDR3 size: 11 residues. The V gene's germline CDR1 is MNHNS and CDR2 SASEGT. Here the CDR3 DNA reads TGTACCAGCAGGGCAGGCTACGAGCAGTACTTC. Its protein product is CTSRAGYEQYF.

This clonotype was seen more than once but under ten times. The J gene is TRBJ2-5, the V gene TRBV14, with 7 bases matching TRBD1. The CDR3 contains 12 residues. Germline V gene sequence: CDR1 SGHDN, CDR2 FVKESK. V shed 3 bases, J shed 13 bases, and the junction held 8 bases outside the gene matches. The CDR3 coding sequence is TGTGCCAGCAGCCAGGGTTGGGGACAGTCGTACTTC. It yields the protein CASSQGWGQSYF. The variable domain in full, completed from reference TRBV14 and TRBJ2-5, reads EAGVTQFPSHSVIEKGQTVTLRCDPISGHDNLYWYRRVMGKEIKFLLHFVKESKQDESGMPNNRFLAERTGGTYSTLKVQPAELEDSGVYFCASSQGWGQSYFGPGTRLLVL.

This clonotype was seen a few times. The V and J genes are TRBV3-1 and TRBJ2-3, with TRBD2 matching 7 bases. The V gene's germline CDR1 is LGHDT and CDR2 YNNKEL (reference sequence). V shed 4 bases, J shed 0 bases, and the junction held 4 bases outside the gene matches. CDR3 length equals 15 residues. In DNA, the CDR3 is TGTGCCAGCAGCCCTCGGGGGGACAGCACAGATACGCAGTATTTT. Protein sequence: CASSPRGDSTDTQYF.

This chain connects TRBV11-2 to TRBJ2-6; 10 bases line up with TRBD2. J gave up 3 bases and V 3 bases, and 17 bases lay outside the gene matches. The CDR3 runs to 21 residues. The germline V gene encodes CDR1 SGHAT and CDR2 FQNNGV. The CDR3 sequence is CASSFRALAGVVVGGANVLTF. DNA for the CDR3: TGTGCCAGCAGCTTCCGGGCTCTAGCGGGGGTTGTGGTTGGTGGGGCCAACGTCCTGACTTTC.